Following are 14 T cell receptor beta chains from one sample sequenced in a study of blood T cell repertoires in COVID-19. The assay was immunoSEQ multiplex PCR, and TCRdb's table has in-frame clones only and misses some. The sample records some 96,000 clones, approximately 93% being singletons. Sequencing was performed on peripheral blood. The receptors come from a man aged 50-60 years with active COVID-19.

This chain connects TRBV19 to TRBJ2-1; 7 nucleotides match TRBD1. V shed 5 bases, J shed 1 base, and the junction held 8 bases outside the gene matches. The CDR3 length is 16 residues. Per the germline V gene, CDR1 is LNHDA and CDR2 is SQIVND (reference sequence). The CDR3: CASSPKQGWSYNEQFF. CDR3 in DNA: TGTGCCAGTAGTCCAAAACAGGGGTGGTCCTACAATGAGCAGTTCTTC.

The chain couples TRBV6-2 or TRBV6-3 to TRBJ1-4; the D is unclear. The germline CDR1 and CDR2 sequences are MNHEY and SVGEGT. V gave up 3 bases and J gave up 5 bases, with 7 bases separating them. This CDR3 is 13 amino acids long. The CDR3 protein is CASSYSGNEKLFF. As DNA, the CDR3 is TGTGCCAGCAGTTATTCCGGGAATGAAAAACTGTTTTTT.

The chain combines TRBV11-3 with TRBJ2-2; 7 bases map to TRBD2. Germline-derived CDR1 and CDR2 are SGHNT and YENEEA. The J segment lost 5 bases and the V segment lost 4 bases, leaving 10 bases of the junction unmatched. The CDR3 is 16 amino acids. The CDR3 reads CASSYLGGSQTGELFF. The CDR3 DNA sequence: TGTGCCAGCAGCTATCTTGGCGGGAGTCAAACCGGGGAGCTGTTTTTT.

V usage is TRBV3-1 (or the pseudogene TRBV3-2) and J usage is TRBJ1-3; tentatively, D is TRBD1 (6 bases). V shed 2 bases and J shed 0 bases, with 14 bases lying between them. The CDR3 is 17 residues long. Per germline, CDR1 LGHDT and CDR2 YNNKEL (reference sequence). For the CDR3, the DNA is TGTGCCAGCAGCCAAAGGGGAGGGGGAGTCTCTGGAAACACCATATATTTT. Its protein product is CASSQRGGGVSGNTIYF.

This chain joins TRBV19 and TRBJ2-3; the D gene is possibly TRBD1 (5 bases). The germline V and J ends were trimmed by 1 base and 5 bases, with 10 bases remaining between them. CDR3 length: 14 amino acids. Germline values: CDR1 LNHDA, CDR2 SQIVND (reference sequence). The CDR3 loop is CASSIAPGIDTQYF. Written as DNA, the CDR3 is TGTGCCAGTAGTATAGCCCCAGGGATAGATACGCAGTATTTT.

This sequence joins TRBV7-2 and TRBJ1-2; 7 bases match TRBD1. The trim removed 5 bases at V and 6 bases at J, leaving 3 bases unmatched. Germline V gene sequence: CDR1 SGHTA, CDR2 FQGNSA. The CDR3 sequence is 12 residues long. The CDR3 protein is CASSLTGDGYTF. Here the CDR3 DNA reads TGTGCCAGCAGCCTAACAGGGGATGGCTACACCTTC.

V and J are TRBV5-1 and TRBJ2-1, with a tentative D call TRBD1 (6 bases). This CDR3 comprises 12 residues. The germline gives CDR1 SGHRS, CDR2 YFSETQ. For the CDR3, the DNA is TGCTCTTGTGGGGGCGCTTACAATGAGCAGTTCTTC. Residues: CSCGGAYNEQFF.

The genes are TRBV6-5 and TRBJ1-3; 7 bases fit TRBD1. The germline gives CDR1 MNHEY, CDR2 SVGAGI. V lost 5 bases and J lost 0; bases outside the gene matches: 4. CDR3 length equals 15 residues. CDR3 sequence: CASSPDRSSGNTIYF. The CDR3 DNA reads as TGTGCCAGCAGTCCGGACAGGTCCTCTGGAAACACCATATATTTT.

The V and J genes are TRBV3-1 (or the pseudogene TRBV3-2) and TRBJ2-5, with 9 positions matching TRBD2. V lost 4 bases to trimming and J lost 5 bases; unmatched junction nucleotides: 8. In germline, CDR1 is LGHDT, CDR2 YNNKEL (reference sequence). The CDR3 length is 15 residues. The CDR3 loop reads CASSLGGRARETQYF. The CDR3 DNA is TGTGCCAGCAGCCTGGGCGGGAGGGCTCGGGAGACCCAGTACTTC.

The genes are TRBV2 and TRBJ2-1; 7 bases fit TRBD2. CDR1 SNHLY and CDR2 FYNNEI come from the germline V gene. The ends lost 6 bases at V and 5 bases at J; junction bases unmatched: 4. The CDR3 runs 13 residues. CDR3 amino acids: CASRRGGNNEQFF. In DNA, the CDR3 is TGTGCCAGCAGACGCGGGGGAAACAATGAGCAGTTCTTC. The whole variable domain, remainder taken from reference TRBV2 and TRBJ2-1, is EPEVTQTPSHQVTQMGQEVILRCVPISNHLYFYWYRQILGQKVEFLVSFYNNEISEKSEIFDDQFSVERPDGSNFTLKIRSTKLEDSAMYFCASRRGGNNEQFFGPGTRLTVL.

The chain carries TRBV6-1 and TRBJ1-1; 8 bases line up with TRBD1. The CDR3 spans 16 residues. The V and J ends lost 0 bases and 0 bases, in that order; junction bases with no gene match: 3. The V gene's germline CDR1 is MNHNS and CDR2 SASEGT. Here the CDR3 reads CASSEAETGVNTEAFF. CDR3 DNA sequence: TGTGCCAGCAGTGAAGCGGAGACAGGGGTGAACACTGAAGCTTTCTTT.

The rearrangement uses TRBV12-5 and TRBJ1-1, with D possibly being TRBD1 (6 bases). Per germline, CDR1 LGHNT and CDR2 FRNRAP. The CDR3 extends over 16 amino acids. The ends were cut back, 5 bases at V and 3 bases at J, with 19 bases in the middle. The CDR3 protein is CASGPPRTEPYTEAFF. For the CDR3, the DNA is TGTGCTAGTGGTCCACCGAGGACAGAGCCATACACTGAAGCTTTCTTT.

This sequence joins TRBV7-9 and TRBJ2-7; 8 bases align to TRBD2. CDR3 length: 13 residues. Per germline, CDR1 SEHNR and CDR2 FQNEAQ (reference sequence). J was trimmed by 3 bases and V by 5 bases; bases with no gene match: 3. The CDR3 protein is CASSPAGGYEQYF. As DNA, the CDR3 is TGTGCCAGCAGCCCCGCGGGGGGCTACGAGCAGTACTTC. Variable domain in full (rest from reference TRBV7-9 and TRBJ2-7): DTGVSQNPRHKITKRGQNVTFRCDPISEHNRLYWYRQTLGQGPEFLTYFQNEAQLEKSRLLSDRFSAERPKGSFSTLEIQRTEQGDSAMYLCASSPAGGYEQYFGPGTRLTVT.

The rearrangement links TRBV5-6 to TRBJ1-1, with 8 bases matching TRBD1. CDR1 SGHDT and CDR2 YYEEEE come from the germline V gene. The CDR3 length is 15 residues. Trimming took 2 bases from V and 5 from J; bases not matched to a gene: 8. CDR3 nucleotides: TGTGCCAGCAGCTTCTGGACAGGGATCAGGACTGAAGCTTTCTTT. Amino acids: CASSFWTGIRTEAFF.